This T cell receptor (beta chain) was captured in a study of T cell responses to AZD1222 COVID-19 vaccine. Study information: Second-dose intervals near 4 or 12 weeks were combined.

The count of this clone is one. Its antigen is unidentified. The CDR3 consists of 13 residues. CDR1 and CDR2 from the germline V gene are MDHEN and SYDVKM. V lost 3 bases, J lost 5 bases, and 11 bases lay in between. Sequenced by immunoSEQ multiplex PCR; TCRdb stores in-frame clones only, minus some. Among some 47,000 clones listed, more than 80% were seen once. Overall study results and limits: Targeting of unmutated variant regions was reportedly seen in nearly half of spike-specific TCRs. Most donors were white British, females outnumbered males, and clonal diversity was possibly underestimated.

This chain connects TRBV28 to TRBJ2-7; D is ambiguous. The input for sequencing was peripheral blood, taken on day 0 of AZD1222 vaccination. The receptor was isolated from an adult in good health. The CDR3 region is CASSFQKGHEQYF. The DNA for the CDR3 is TGTGCCAGCAGTTTTCAAAAGGGCCACGAGCAGTACTTC.